A single sample gave rise to the 3 T cell receptor beta chains below, sequenced in a study of Ad26.COV2.S vaccination and SARS-CoV-2 variants. Treatment noted: 19 received Ad26.COV2.S at low or high dose, single or two shots; about 5 received placebo; per-sample allocation not given. After the first vaccine or placebo injection, samples were drawn on day 63. TCRdb's table, derived via immunoSEQ multiplex PCR, lists solely in-frame clones and lacks some. The sample shows roughly 680,000 clones, around 92% of them seen only once. Here the sequenced sample was peripheral blood, taken in a trial of Ad26.COV2.S vaccine versus placebo. The receptor set was obtained from a person aged 18 to 65 who received the Ad26.COV2.S COVID-19 vaccine or a placebo.

A word on this clone: Other DNA sequences in the sample encode the same CDR3. This rearrangement joins TRBV6-1 to TRBJ1-4; 7 bases agree with TRBD1. V was clipped by 3 bases and J by 5 bases; unmatched bases: 3. Per germline, CDR1 MNHNS and CDR2 SASEGT. CDR3 size: 14 residues. The DNA for the CDR3 is TGTGCCAGCAGTGAGGACAGGCTAAATGAAAAACTGTTTTTT. Encoded protein: CASSEDRLNEKLFF.

The chain couples TRBV7-6 to TRBJ2-3, with D maybe TRBD2 (6 bases). The CDR3 is made up of 15 amino acids. The V gene lost 0 bases and the J gene lost 2 bases, with 9 bases spanning the gap. In germline, CDR1 is SGHVS, CDR2 FNYEAQ. The CDR3 loop reads CASSLAPGLTDTQYF. The CDR3 DNA sequence: TGTGCCAGCAGCTTAGCCCCGGGACTCACAGATACGCAGTATTTT.

This clone showed up just once. This chain connects TRBV29-1 to TRBJ2-5; weak D call: TRBD2 (5 bases). This CDR3 comprises 12 residues. The germline V and J ends were trimmed by 7 bases and 5 bases, with 14 bases remaining between them. The germline CDR1 and CDR2 sequences are SQVTM and ANQGSEA. CDR3 sequence: CSAVGGFETQYF. The CDR3 DNA sequence: TGCAGCGCCGTCGGAGGTTTCGAGACCCAGTACTTC.